The entry below describes one TCR beta chain. The data stem from a study of cytomegalovirus exposure and HLA in healthy donors. This PCR relied on a set of 60 Vbeta primers and 13 Jbeta primers. TCRdb's table, derived via immunoSEQ multiplex PCR, lists solely in-frame clones and lacks some. This sample carries about 180,000 clones, roughly 80% of them seen once, and the ten largest clones take 1.4%. The material sequenced was PBMCs. The receptor was isolated from a girl between 10 and 17 years old in good health and CMV-seropositive.

CDR3 amino acids: CASAPGGRTYEQYF. As DNA, the CDR3 is TGTGCCAGCGCGCCAGGGGGCCGCACCTACGAGCAGTACTTC. The rearrangement links TRBV6-9 to TRBJ2-7, with TRBD1 matching over 8 bases. Looked up from germline, CDR1 is MNHGY and CDR2 is SVAAGI. V lost 8 bases to trimming and J lost 2 bases; unmatched junction nucleotides: 8. The CDR3 consists of 14 residues.